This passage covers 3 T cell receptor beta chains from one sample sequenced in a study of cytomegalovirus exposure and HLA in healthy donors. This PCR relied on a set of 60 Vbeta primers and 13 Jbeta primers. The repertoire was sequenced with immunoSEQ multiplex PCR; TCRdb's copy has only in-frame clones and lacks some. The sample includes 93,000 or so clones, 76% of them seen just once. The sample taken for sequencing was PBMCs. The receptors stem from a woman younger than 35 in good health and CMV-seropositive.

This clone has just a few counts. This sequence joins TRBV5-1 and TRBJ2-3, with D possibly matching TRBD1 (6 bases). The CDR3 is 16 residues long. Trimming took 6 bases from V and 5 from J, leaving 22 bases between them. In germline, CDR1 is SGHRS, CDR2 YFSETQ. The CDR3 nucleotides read TGCGCCAGCACCCCCACGACACAGGGAGCTGGAGATACGCAGTATTTT. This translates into CASTPTTQGAGDTQYF.

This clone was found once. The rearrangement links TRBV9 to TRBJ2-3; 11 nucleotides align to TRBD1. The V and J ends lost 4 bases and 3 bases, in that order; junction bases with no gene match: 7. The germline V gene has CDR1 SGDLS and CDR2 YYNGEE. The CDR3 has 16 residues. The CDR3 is CASSPRGTGGTDTQYF. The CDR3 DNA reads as TGTGCCAGCAGCCCCCGAGGGACAGGGGGAACAGATACGCAGTATTTT.

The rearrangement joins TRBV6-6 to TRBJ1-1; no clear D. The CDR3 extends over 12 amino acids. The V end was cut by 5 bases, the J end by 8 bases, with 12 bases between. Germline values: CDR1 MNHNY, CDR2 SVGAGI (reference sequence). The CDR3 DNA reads TGTGCCAGCAGTCTAGGACTCCTGGAAGCTTTCTTT. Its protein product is CASSLGLLEAFF.